The rows below give T cell receptor beta chains drawn from one sample of a study of blood T cell repertoires in COVID-19. TCRdb's copy holds only in-frame clones and misses some; the assay was immunoSEQ multiplex PCR. The sample carries 95,000 to 150,000 clones, roughly 80% recorded once. Input material: peripheral blood. Source of these receptors: a human donor in a cohort sampled during active COVID-19. The CDR3 runs from the conserved cysteine through the conserved F or W. A D gene is named only where the DNA matches it firmly. A row's size may be missing; if present it is once, few, many or a size class.

TRBJ1-5	TRBV28	.	.	TGTGCCAGCAGTTTATCCGGGACGGGGTATTTTAAACGGGGGAATCAGCCCCAGCATTTT	CASSLSGTGYFKRGNQPQHF
TRBJ1-1	TRBV6-5	TRBD1	once	TGTGCCAGCAGGCTAGGACAGGTGAACACTGAAGCTTTCTTT	CASRLGQVNTEAFF
TRBJ2-7	TRBV5-8	.	.	TGTGCCAGCAGCTTGTTGAGTTCCTACGAGCAGTACTTC	CASSLLSSYEQYF
TRBJ2-7	TRBV28	TRBD1	once	TGTGCCAGCAGTTCCCCTAGGGGGGGCGGGACAGGGGGCATTTCCTACGAGCAGTACTTC	CASSSPRGGGTGGISYEQYF
TRBJ1-1	TRBV7-2	TRBD1	few	TGTGCCAGCACCCGGGACAGGACCCCCACTGAAGCTTTCTTT	CASTRDRTPTEAFF
TRBJ2-7	TRBV11-3	TRBD2	.	TGTGCCAGCAGCCCGCAAACGGGAGGGCCGTACGAGCAGTACTTC	CASSPQTGGPYEQYF
TRBJ2-7	TRBV6-5	TRBD1	.	TGTGCCAGCAGGGACAGGGGTTGGTACGAGCAGTACTTC	CASRDRGWYEQYF
TRBJ2-5	TRBV5-1	.	.	TGCGCCAGCAGAAGTAGTTTCCAAGAGACCCAGTACTTC	CASRSSFQETQYF
TRBJ2-7	TRBV6-5	TRBD1	.	TGTGCCAGTTCTAACCGGGACAGAAGTTACGAGCAGTACTTC	CASSNRDRSYEQYF
TRBJ1-2	TRBV20-1	TRBD1	.	TGCAGTGCTAGTAAGGTCCTGGGACAGGGAAACTATGGCTACACCTTC	CSASKVLGQGNYGYTF
TRBJ1-1	TRBV5-5	TRBD1	.	TGTGCCAGCAGCATACGACAGGGCGGGACTGAAGCTTTCTTT	CASSIRQGGTEAFF
TRBJ2-1	TRBV19	.	few	TGTGCCAGTAGTCTACTGAATGAGCAGTTCTTC	CASSLLNEQFF
TRBJ1-1	TRBV12-3/TRBV12-4	.	.	TGTGCCAGCAGTTTTTCAGGAAACACTGAAGCTTTCTTT	CASSFSGNTEAFF
TRBJ2-2	TRBV4-3	.	.	TGCGCCAGCAGCCCGGGTACCCTTCTCTCCGGGGAGCTGTTTTTT	CASSPGTLLSGELFF
TRBJ2-1	TRBV9	.	.	TGTGCCAGCAGCGGAGACAATGAGCAGTTCTTC	CASSGDNEQFF
TRBJ2-3	TRBV9	.	once	TGTGCCAGCAGCGCTAAGCTCACAGATACGCAGTATTTT	CASSAKLTDTQYF
TRBJ1-6	TRBV2	TRBD1	few	TGTGCCAGCAGTGCCCAGGGGGCGGAGAATTCACCCCTCCACTTT	CASSAQGAENSPLHF
TRBJ2-1	TRBV25-1	TRBD2	once	TGTGCCAGCAGAGAAATGGGGCTAGCGGGAGATGAGCAGTTCTTC	CASREMGLAGDEQFF
TRBJ1-5	TRBV3-1/TRBV3-2	TRBD1	.	TGTGCCAGCAGCCCCACAGGGGGGAGCAATCAGCCCCAGCATTTT	CASSPTGGSNQPQHF
TRBJ1-2	TRBV7-2	TRBD1	once	TGTGCCAGCAGCTCCCCTGAGGGACAGGGGGCGCTTGGCTACACCTTC	CASSSPEGQGALGYTF
TRBJ1-1	TRBV5-6	.	.	TGTGCCAGCAGCTTGGGCGCAAGCTTAGGCGGGGCTTTCTTT	CASSLGASLGGAFF
TRBJ2-1	TRBV28	.	once	TGTGCCAGCAGTTTATTCTCGTACAATGAGCAGTTCTTC	CASSLFSYNEQFF
TRBJ2-2	TRBV6-2/TRBV6-3	TRBD1	.	TGTGCCAGCAGTGCCCTTTTCCGGGACAGAGAGAACACCGGGGAGCTGTTTTTT	CASSALFRDRENTGELFF
TRBJ2-7	TRBV25-1	.	.	TGTGCCAGCAGTGAATCGGGCGGACAAGACTACGAGCAGTACTTC	CASSESGGQDYEQYF
TRBJ1-5	TRBV28	.	.	TGTGCCAGCAGTTTGGCCGGGAATAGCAATCAGCCCCAGCATTTT	CASSLAGNSNQPQHF
TRBJ2-3	TRBV28	TRBD2	.	TGTGCCAGCAGTCCGGGAAGCGGGGTTTACGATACGCAGTATTTT	CASSPGSGVYDTQYF
TRBJ1-3	TRBV18	TRBD1	.	TGTGCCAGCTCACCGGGGACAGACGAGATATATTTT	CASSPGTDEIYF